Each of the 7 T cell receptor beta chains below was sequenced from the same sample in a study of memory CD4+ T cells and cytomegalovirus serostatus. The protocol was immunoSEQ multiplex PCR, while the TCRdb copy is restricted to in-frame clones and leaves out a portion. The data show tens of thousands of clones, approximately 78% seen once. Single viable CD3+CD4+CD8-CD45RO+ cells were sorted as the memory CD4+ T cells. Sequenced: memory CD4+ T cells from blood. These receptors originate from an adult in good health and CMV-seronegative.

This clone was counted only a few times. For the CDR3, the DNA is TGTGCCAGCAGCCAAGAAGGGACGGTAGACACTGAAGCTTTCTTT. Its protein is CASSQEGTVDTEAFF. The genes are TRBV4-2 and TRBJ1-1; a weak D match, TRBD1 (5 bases). This CDR3 comprises 15 residues. Deletions cut 0 bases from V and 3 bases from J, with 11 bases between. The germline CDR1 and CDR2 sequences are LGHNA and YNFKEQ.

The chain joins TRBV7-6 to TRBJ2-7; TRBD1 matches 10 bases. The J segment lost 5 bases and the V segment lost 4 bases, leaving 8 bases of the junction unmatched. CDR3 length: 15 residues. Germline V CDR1 and CDR2: SGHVS, FNYEAQ. CDR3 loop: CASSSMRDRGHEQYF. Here the CDR3 DNA reads TGTGCCAGCAGCTCCATGAGGGACAGGGGCCACGAGCAGTACTTC.

In this sample, this clone turned up a few times. This chain uses TRBV6-1 with TRBJ2-3, with D perhaps matching TRBD2 (7 bases). CDR1 and CDR2 (germline): MNHNS, SASEGT. The ends were cut back, 1 base at V and 10 bases at J, with 15 bases in the middle. This CDR3 spans 14 amino acids. This chain's CDR3 is CASSEGGGSYAQYF. CDR3 nucleotide sequence: TGTGCCAGCAGTGAAGGCGGGGGCAGTTACGCGCAGTATTTT.

V gene TRBV5-5 combines with J gene TRBJ1-4, with D hard to call. Germline CDR1 and CDR2: SGHKS and YYEKEE (reference sequence). Trimming stripped 0 bases from V and 5 bases from J, with 8 bases between. This CDR3 spans 14 amino acids. In DNA, the CDR3 is TGTGCCAGCAGCTTGGGCAGGCTAAATGAAAAACTGTTTTTT. Amino acids: CASSLGRLNEKLFF.

This CDR3 reads CASSFRGNSGNTIYF. The CDR3 DNA follows: TGTGCCAGCAGTTTCAGGGGAAACTCTGGAAACACCATATATTTT. The chain links TRBV6-5 to TRBJ1-3; perhaps TRBD1 as D (6 bases). Between the trimmed V and J ends, which lost 4 bases and 0 bases, there was a span of 10 bases. The CDR3 loop spans 15 amino acids. Germline V gene data show CDR1 as MNHEY and CDR2 as SVGAGI.

DNA of the CDR3: TGCAGCGTTCCTGACAGGGCCAAGCCTAACTATGGCTACACCTTC. As protein: CSVPDRAKPNYGYTF. This rearrangement joins TRBV29-1 to TRBJ1-2; TRBD1 matches at 7 bases. Germline CDR1 is SQVTM and CDR2 is ANQGSEA. Trimming at V came to 5 bases and at J to 0 bases, leaving 9 bases not matched to a gene. This CDR3 is built from 15 residues.

This sequence joins TRBV7-2 and TRBJ1-3; possibly TRBD1 for D (6 bases). Germline values: CDR1 SGHTA, CDR2 FQGNSA. V lost 4 bases, J lost 0 bases, and 16 bases lay in between. The CDR3 length is 17 residues. For the CDR3, the DNA is TGTGCCAGCAGCTACTTTCCGGGACACCTCTCTGGAAACACCATATATTTT. Amino acid sequence: CASSYFPGHLSGNTIYF.